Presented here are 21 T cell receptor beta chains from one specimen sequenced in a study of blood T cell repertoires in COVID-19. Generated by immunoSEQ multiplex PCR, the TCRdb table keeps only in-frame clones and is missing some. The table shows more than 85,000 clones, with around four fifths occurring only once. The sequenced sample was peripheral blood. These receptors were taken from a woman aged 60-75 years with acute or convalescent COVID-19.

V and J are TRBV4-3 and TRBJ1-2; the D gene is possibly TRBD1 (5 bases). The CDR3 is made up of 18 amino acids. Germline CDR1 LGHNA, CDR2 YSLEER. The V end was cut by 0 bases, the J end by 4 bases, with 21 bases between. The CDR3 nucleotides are TGCGCCAGCAGCCAAGATACAGGCAAAACCACTACCCTCTATGGCTACACCTTC. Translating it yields CASSQDTGKTTTLYGYTF.

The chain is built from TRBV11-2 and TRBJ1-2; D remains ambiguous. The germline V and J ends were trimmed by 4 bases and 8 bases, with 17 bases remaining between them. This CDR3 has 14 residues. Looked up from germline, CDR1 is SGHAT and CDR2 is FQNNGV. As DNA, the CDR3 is TGTGCCAGCAGCTCCCCCGGGTCCTTACGGGGCTACACCTTC. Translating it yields CASSSPGSLRGYTF.

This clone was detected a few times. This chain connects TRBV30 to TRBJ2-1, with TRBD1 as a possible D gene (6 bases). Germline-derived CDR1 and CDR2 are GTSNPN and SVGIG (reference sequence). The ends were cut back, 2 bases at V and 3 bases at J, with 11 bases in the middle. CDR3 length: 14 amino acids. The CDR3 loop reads CAWSRQGIYNEQFF. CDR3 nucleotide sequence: TGTGCCTGGAGTCGCCAGGGGATCTACAATGAGCAGTTCTTC.

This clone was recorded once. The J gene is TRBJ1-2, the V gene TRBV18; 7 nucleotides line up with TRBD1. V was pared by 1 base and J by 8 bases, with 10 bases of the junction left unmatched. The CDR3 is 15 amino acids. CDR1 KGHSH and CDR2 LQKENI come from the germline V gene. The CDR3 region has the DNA TGTGCCAGCTCACCACTGGACACAGGGGTTCGCGGCTACACCTTC. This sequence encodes CASSPLDTGVRGYTF.

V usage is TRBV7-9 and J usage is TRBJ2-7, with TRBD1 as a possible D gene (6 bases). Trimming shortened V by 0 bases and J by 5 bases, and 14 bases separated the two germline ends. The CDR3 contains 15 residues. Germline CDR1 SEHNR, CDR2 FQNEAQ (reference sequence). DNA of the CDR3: TGTGCCAGCAGCTTAGCGGGCGTCAGGGGAAACGAGCAGTACTTC. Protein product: CASSLAGVRGNEQYF.

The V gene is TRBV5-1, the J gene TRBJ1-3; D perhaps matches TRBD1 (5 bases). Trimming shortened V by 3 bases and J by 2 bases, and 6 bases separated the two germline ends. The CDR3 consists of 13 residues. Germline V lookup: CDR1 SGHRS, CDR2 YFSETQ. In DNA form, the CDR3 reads TGCGCCAGCAGCTCCAGGGCTGGAAACACCATATATTTT. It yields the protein CASSSRAGNTIYF.

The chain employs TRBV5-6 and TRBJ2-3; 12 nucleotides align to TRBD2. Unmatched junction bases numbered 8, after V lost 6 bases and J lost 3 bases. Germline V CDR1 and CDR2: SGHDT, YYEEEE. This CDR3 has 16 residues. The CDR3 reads CASTRLAGVLTDTQYF. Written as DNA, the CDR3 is TGTGCCAGCACCCGACTAGCGGGGGTCCTAACAGATACGCAGTATTTT.

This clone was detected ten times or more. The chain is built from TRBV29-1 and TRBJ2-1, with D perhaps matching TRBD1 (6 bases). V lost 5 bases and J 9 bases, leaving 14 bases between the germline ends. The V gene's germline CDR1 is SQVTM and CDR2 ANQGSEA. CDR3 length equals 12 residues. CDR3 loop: CSVHKGDPEQFF. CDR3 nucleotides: TGCAGCGTTCACAAGGGGGATCCTGAGCAGTTCTTC.

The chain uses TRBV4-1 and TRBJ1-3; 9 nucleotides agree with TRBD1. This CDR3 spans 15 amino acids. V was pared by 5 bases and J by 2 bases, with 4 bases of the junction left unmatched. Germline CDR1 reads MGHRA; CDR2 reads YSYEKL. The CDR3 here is CASSGDRVAGNTIYF. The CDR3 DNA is TGCGCCAGCAGCGGGGACAGGGTGGCTGGAAACACCATATATTTT.

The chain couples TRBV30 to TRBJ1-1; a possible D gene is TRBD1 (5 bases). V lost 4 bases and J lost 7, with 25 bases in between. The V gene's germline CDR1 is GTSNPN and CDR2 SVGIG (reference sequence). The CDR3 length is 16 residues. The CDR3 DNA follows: TGTGCCTGGACGGGGGACGGTAGGTCGCCCGCGCTTGAAGCTTTCTTT. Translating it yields CAWTGDGRSPALEAFF. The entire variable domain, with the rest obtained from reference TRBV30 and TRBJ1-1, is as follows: SQTIHQWPATLVQPVGSPLSLECTVEGTSNPNLYWYRQAAGRGLQLLFYSVGIGQISSEVPQNLSASRPQDRQFILSSKKLLLSDSGFYLCAWTGDGRSPALEAFFGQGTRLTVV.

The CDR3 DNA follows: TGTGCCAGCAGTGGTACTAAGCCCCCTCAGCCCCAGCATTTT. As protein: CASSGTKPPQPQHF. The rearrangement joins TRBV2 to TRBJ1-5; D ambiguous. Germline values: CDR1 SNHLY, CDR2 FYNNEI. V lost 4 bases and J lost 6, with 13 bases in between. The CDR3 loop spans 14 amino acids.

Here the CDR3 DNA reads TGTGCCAGCTCACCGTGGGCTTTCGGGGGTGCGAACACCGGGGAGCTGTTTTTT. The encoded protein is CASSPWAFGGANTGELFF. The J gene is TRBJ2-2, the V gene TRBV18; perhaps TRBD2 as D (6 bases). Germline V gives CDR1 KGHSH, CDR2 LQKENI. CDR3 size: 18 residues. Trimming removed 3 bases from V and 0 bases from J, with 17 bases in between.

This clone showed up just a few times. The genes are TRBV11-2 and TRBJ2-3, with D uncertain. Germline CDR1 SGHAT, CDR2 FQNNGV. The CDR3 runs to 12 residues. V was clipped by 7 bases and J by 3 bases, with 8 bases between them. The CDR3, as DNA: TGTGCCAGCACCCCCGGTACAGATACGCAGTATTTT. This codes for CASTPGTDTQYF.

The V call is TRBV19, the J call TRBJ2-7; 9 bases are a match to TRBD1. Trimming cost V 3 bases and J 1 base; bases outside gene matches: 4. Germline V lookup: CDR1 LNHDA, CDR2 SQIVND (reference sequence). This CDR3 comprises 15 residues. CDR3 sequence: CASSIGQGSSYEQYF. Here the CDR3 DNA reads TGTGCCAGTAGTATTGGACAGGGGTCGTCCTACGAGCAGTACTTC. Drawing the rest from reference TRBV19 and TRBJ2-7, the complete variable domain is DGGITQSPKYLFRKEGQNVTLSCEQNLNHDAMYWYRQDPGQGLRLIYYSQIVNDFQKGDIAEGYSVSREKKESFPLTVTSAQKNPTAFYLCASSIGQGSSYEQYFGPGTRLTVT.

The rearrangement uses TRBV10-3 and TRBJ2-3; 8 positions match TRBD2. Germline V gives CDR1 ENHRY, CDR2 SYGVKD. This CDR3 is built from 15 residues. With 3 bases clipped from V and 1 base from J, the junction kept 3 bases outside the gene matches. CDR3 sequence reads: CAISEETSGTDTQYF. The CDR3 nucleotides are TGTGCCATCAGTGAAGAGACTAGCGGCACAGATACGCAGTATTTT.

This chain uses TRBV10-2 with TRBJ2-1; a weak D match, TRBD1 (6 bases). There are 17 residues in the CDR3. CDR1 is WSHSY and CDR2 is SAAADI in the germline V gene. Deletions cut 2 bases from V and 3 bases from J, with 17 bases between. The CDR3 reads CASSEGLTGKYYNEQFF. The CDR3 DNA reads TGCGCCAGCAGTGAGGGGCTTACAGGGAAATACTACAATGAGCAGTTCTTC.

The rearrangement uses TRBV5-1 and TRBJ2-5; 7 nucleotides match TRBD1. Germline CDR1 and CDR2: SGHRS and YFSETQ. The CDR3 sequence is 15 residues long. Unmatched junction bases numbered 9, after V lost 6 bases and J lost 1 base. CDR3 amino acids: CASTDPGQSQETQYF. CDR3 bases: TGCGCCAGCACCGACCCGGGACAGTCCCAAGAGACCCAGTACTTC.

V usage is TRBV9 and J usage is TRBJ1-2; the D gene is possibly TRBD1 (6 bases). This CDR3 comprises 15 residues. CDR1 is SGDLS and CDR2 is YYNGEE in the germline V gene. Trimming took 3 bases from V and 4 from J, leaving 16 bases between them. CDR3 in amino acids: CASSATGGAGYGYTF. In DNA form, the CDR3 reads TGTGCCAGCAGCGCGACCGGGGGGGCGGGCTATGGCTACACCTTC.

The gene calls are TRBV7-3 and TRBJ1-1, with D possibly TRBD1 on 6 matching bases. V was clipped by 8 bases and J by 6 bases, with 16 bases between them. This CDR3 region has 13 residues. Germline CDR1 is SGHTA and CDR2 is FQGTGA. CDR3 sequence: CASGRGGPAEAFF. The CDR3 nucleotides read TGTGCCAGCGGGAGGGGGGGTCCCGCTGAAGCTTTCTTT.

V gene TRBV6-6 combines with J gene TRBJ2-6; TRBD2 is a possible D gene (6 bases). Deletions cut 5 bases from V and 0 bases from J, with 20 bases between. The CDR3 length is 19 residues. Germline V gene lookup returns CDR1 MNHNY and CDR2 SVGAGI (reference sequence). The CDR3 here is CASSRIWGDSLSGANVLTF. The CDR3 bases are TGTGCCAGCAGTCGCATTTGGGGGGACTCCCTCTCTGGGGCCAACGTCCTGACTTTC.

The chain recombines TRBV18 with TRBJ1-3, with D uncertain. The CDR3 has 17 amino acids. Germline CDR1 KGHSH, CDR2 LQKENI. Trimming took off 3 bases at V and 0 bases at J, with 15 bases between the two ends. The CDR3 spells CASSPFTGENSGNTIYF. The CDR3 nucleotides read TGTGCCAGCTCACCGTTCACCGGGGAGAACTCTGGAAACACCATATATTTT.